This T cell receptor beta chain was sequenced during a study of OX40 agonist ivuxolimab in advanced cancers. Study at large: While on treatment, patients had intravenous ivuxolimab at 0.01 to 10 mg/kg every 2 weeks. One patient with hepatocellular carcinoma and two with cutaneous melanoma, three in all, had partial responses. Study results and limitations: Circulating CD4+ and CD8+ T cells showed clonal expansion by week 6 at 0.1 to 3.0 mg/kg.

Data came from immunoSEQ multiplex PCR; TCRdb stores just in-frame clones and leaves some out. The data contain about 47,000 clones, under 90% of them singletons. CDR1 LGHNA and CDR2 YSLEER come from the germline V gene. CDR3 length: 15 residues. The V and J ends lost 0 bases and 3 bases respectively, with 12 bases between them. Of note for this clone: What it binds is unknown.

Baseline, cycle 4 day 1, and cycle 7 day 1 were the blood sampling points. This TCR was sampled from an adult with an advanced solid tumor such as melanoma, head and neck, liver or kidney cancer. The sample here was CD4+ or CD8+ T cells sorted from blood, taken in a trial of the OX40 agonist ivuxolimab. The genes are TRBV4-3 and TRBJ2-7, with D possibly being TRBD1 or TRBD2 (5 bases each). The CDR3 DNA reads as TGCGCCAGCAGCCAAGAAGAGGGGAGTGGCTACGAGCAGTACTTC. Protein product: CASSQEEGSGYEQYF.